This record covers a single T cell receptor beta chain. What it binds is not known. The data were obtained in a study of response to subunit inactivated influenza vaccine. Regarding the study as a whole: The authors suggested that few new T cells are recruited per seasonal influenza vaccination.

The germline CDR1 and CDR2 sequences are SEHNR and FQNEAQ (reference sequence). This CDR3 has 14 residues. The V gene lost 5 bases and the J gene lost 4 bases, with 12 bases spanning the gap. TCRdb redid the calling of the RT-PCR reads with MiXCR, one entry per CDR3 protein. The sample shows roughly 760,000 distinct CDR3 sequences, 20% to 25% of them seen only once. Here the sequenced sample was PBMCs from blood, taken roughly 5 days after vaccination. The clonotype was recovered from a man over 45 who received an inactivated influenza vaccine. The V and J genes are TRBV7-9 and TRBJ2-1; tentatively, D is TRBD1 (6 bases). The CDR3 spells CASSPRQAYNEQFF. CDR3 sequence (DNA): TGTGCCAGCAGCCCAAGACAGGCTTACAATGAGCAGTTCTTC.